There are a few counts of the clone carrying this T cell receptor beta chain. The CDR3 spans 19 residues. The V and J ends lost 2 bases and 0 bases, in that order; junction bases with no gene match: 6. CDR1 is MNHEY, CDR2 SVGEGT, per germline. Per the original methods: Amplifying reference gene primers gave estimates of nucleated cell counts. Profiling relied on immunoSEQ multiplex PCR, and the TCRdb table lists in-frame clones only, not all of them. V and J calls and clone size are copied from that table; D and trimming were computed from the DNA. The table includes about 73,000 clones, 89% detected once. The sample comes from a study of blood T cell repertoires in COVID-19. Study at large: Both acute and convalescent COVID-19 samples were obtained from the United States, Italy and Spain. T cells, B-cell-depleted T cells, or PBMCs provided the cDNA or gDNA that served as material.

The gene calls are TRBV6-2 or TRBV6-3 and TRBJ2-6; 11 nucleotides align to TRBD2. The clonotype originates from a man older than 75 with acute or convalescent COVID-19. Sequenced sample: peripheral blood. This chain's CDR3 is CASSYPTSGVTSGANVLTF. The CDR3 nucleotides read TGTGCCAGCAGTTACCCGACTAGCGGGGTGACCTCTGGGGCCAACGTCCTGACTTTC.